This T cell receptor beta chain was obtained from a study of OX40 agonist ivuxolimab in advanced cancers. Assay used: immunoSEQ multiplex PCR; TCRdb lists only in-frame clones, some missing. The table records fewer than 75,000 clones, 87% of them present only once. The CDR3 has 15 amino acids. Trimming took off 4 bases at V and 0 bases at J, with 13 bases between the two ends. Germline assignment: CDR1 GTSNPN and CDR2 SVGIG (reference sequence). Study findings and constraints: The expanded peripheral T cells' antigen specificity was not determined.

Prior autoimmune disease or systemic immunosuppression barred patients. As regards this clone: What it recognizes is unknown.

The clonotype originates from an adult with an advanced solid tumor such as melanoma, head and neck, liver or kidney cancer. This chain uses TRBV30 with TRBJ2-1; D is possibly TRBD2 (6 bases). Here the sequenced sample was CD4+ or CD8+ T cells sorted from blood, taken in a trial of the OX40 agonist ivuxolimab. CDR3 sequence: CAWMPGVSSYNEQFF. The CDR3, as DNA: TGTGCCTGGATGCCGGGAGTGAGCTCCTACAATGAGCAGTTCTTC.